The subject of this entry is one TCR beta chain. Its target antigen remains unknown. Nothing much larger sits one base from this clone, and base qualities are not available. The immunoSEQ Assay, a bias-controlled multiplex PCR, was used to amplify TCRbeta CDR3 regions from genomic DNA. Per the original workflow: The number of nucleated cells in each sample was estimated by amplification of reference gene primers within the assay. To quantify the absolute abundance of each unique TCRbeta CDR3 rearrangement, sequence reads were collapsed and filtered. For each sample, productive Simpson clonality was calculated by taking the square root of Simpson's diversity index across productive rearrangements. TCRdb mirrors the immuneACCESS table, restricted to in-frame sequences. Some clones are absent from its copies; in checked studies, under half trace to an unresolved V gene, and the reason for the others is unknown. That table supplies the V and J calls and clone size; D and trimming were determined from the DNA. This sample has about 210,000 clones in its table, and 80% to 90% of those were observed once. The ten largest clones take up 3.8% of the sample.

In the prospective study, participants were 18 to 89 years old, resided in about 25 geographic areas of the United States, and were enrolled through a virtual design. Cohort assignment in the prospective study relied on participant-reported clinical history from a screening survey and a study questionnaire. In the prospective study, whole blood, serum and a nasopharyngeal or oropharyngeal swab were collected from each participant by mobile phlebotomists. Additional blood draws and questionnaires over a 2-month period could optionally be provided by prospective study participants. Before DNA extraction, blood samples from the prospective study were shipped at room temperature or frozen. These data are taken from a study of blood T cell repertoires in COVID-19 (dated by TCRdb to between 2020 and 2021). With regard to the full study: Collaborator samples came from the United States, Italy and Spain and covered acute and convalescent phases of COVID-19. The samples were drawn from the first 160 participants of the ongoing ImmuneRACE study and from 1,254 subjects provided by 6 global collaborators. The prospective study material was composed of cDNA or gDNA derived from T cells, B-cell-depleted T cells, or PBMCs. Deeply sampled blood TCRbeta repertoires from subjects exposed to, actively infected with, or recovered from COVID-19 were included in the dataset. Sample metadata almost always included a de-identified subject ID, COVID-19 status, age in years and sex. HLA class I and class II types, where available, came from metadata supplied by the sample provider rather than from assay-based typing. The repertoires were released in a freely available public database intended as a resource for research on the immune response to SARS-CoV-2.

What the study reported, not specific to this receptor: The amount of clinical and demographic metadata varied by source and participant and was provided uncurated.

The germline ends are 7 bases apart after V is trimmed by 7 bases and J by 3 bases. The CDR3, cysteine through phenylalanine, is 12 amino acids long. Only the CDR3 part of the read is kept: 36 bases, read in frame from the first base. CDR1 is given as MNHEY and CDR2 as SVGAGI, both from the germline V gene. The TCR originated in a woman aged 40-49 years with acute COVID-19. The specimen was PBMCs or T cells enriched from blood (not recorded which). The V gene is TRBV6-5 and the J gene is TRBJ1-5; the D gene remains uncertain. At the DNA level, the sequence is TGTGCCAGCACTCCGTTCAATCAGCCCCAGCATTTT. The translation is CASTPFNQPQHF.